A selection of T cell receptor beta chains follows, all from one sample in a study of cytomegalovirus exposure and HLA in healthy donors. Using immunoSEQ multiplex PCR, the repertoire was profiled, and TCRdb retains in-frame clones only, with some absent. The data show some 110,000 clones, around 86% seen once. The material sequenced was PBMCs. The receptors derive from a young man in good health and CMV-seropositive. Both conserved end residues are part of each CDR3. The D gene is left open where the match is weak. Size is stated for part of the rows, as once, few or many counts, or as a class when the clone is expanded.

d_call clone_size j_call v_call cdr3_aa cdr3_nt
NA NA TRBJ2-3 TRBV11-2 CASTGVSTDTQYF TGTGCCAGTACAGGTGTAAGCACAGATACGCAGTATTTT
NA NA TRBJ2-5 TRBV7-9 CASSRQGSLQETQYF TGTGCCAGCTCCCGGCAGGGCAGCCTCCAAGAGACCCAGTACTTC
NA once TRBJ2-5 TRBV5-6 CAGSLSGQYQETQYF TGTGCCGGCAGCTTGTCCGGACAGTACCAAGAGACCCAGTACTTC
NA NA TRBJ1-2 TRBV11-2 CASSPRRRSYGYTF TGTGCCAGCAGCCCGAGACGGAGGAGCTATGGCTACACCTTC
NA NA TRBJ1-5 TRBV28 CASSLRSGSPTRPQHF TGTGCCAGCAGTTTAAGGTCAGGGTCCCCCACGAGGCCCCAGCATTTT
NA NA TRBJ1-6 TRBV18 CASSPWEDSPLHF TGTGCCAGCTCACCATGGGAGGATTCACCCCTCCACTTT
TRBD1 NA TRBJ1-1 TRBV7-9 CASSLGTGIEAFF TGTGCCAGCAGCTTAGGGACAGGCATTGAAGCTTTCTTT
TRBD2 NA TRBJ2-2 TRBV4-1 CASSQAAGGINTGELFF TGCGCCAGCAGCCAAGCAGCGGGGGGCATAAACACCGGGGAGCTGTTTTTT
NA NA TRBJ1-5 TRBV19 CASSISGNQPQHF TGTGCCAGTAGTATTTCTGGCAATCAGCCCCAGCATTTT
TRBD1 NA TRBJ2-1 TRBV19 CASSIRGQGDEQFF TGTGCCAGTAGTATAAGGGGACAGGGCGATGAGCAGTTCTTC
TRBD2 NA TRBJ2-1 TRBV15 CATAGGFNEQFF TGTGCCACCGCGGGGGGTTTTAATGAGCAGTTCTTC
TRBD2 NA TRBJ2-5 TRBV5-1 CASSWGLAGGFQETQYF TGCGCCAGCAGCTGGGGGCTAGCGGGGGGGTTCCAAGAGACCCAGTACTTC
TRBD2 NA TRBJ2-4 TRBV30 CAWSVYLAGGLAKNIQYF TGTGCCTGGAGTGTATACCTAGCGGGGGGGTTAGCCAAAAACATTCAGTACTTC
TRBD1 NA TRBJ1-5 TRBV19 CASKGQHSNQPQHF TGTGCCAGTAAGGGACAGCATAGCAATCAGCCCCAGCATTTT
NA NA TRBJ2-7 TRBV7-9 CASSSGTNEQYF TGTGCCAGCAGCTCTGGCACGAACGAGCAGTACTTC
NA NA TRBJ1-1 TRBV10-1 CASSERGGTEAFF TGCGCCAGCAGTGAAAGGGGGGGCACTGAAGCTTTCTTT
TRBD1 NA TRBJ1-2 TRBV7-3 CASSSGTGMDGYTF TGTGCCAGCAGCTCCGGGACAGGGATGGATGGCTACACCTTC
NA once TRBJ1-1 TRBV21-1 CASPAERNTEAFF TGTGCCAGCCCCGCGGAGCGTAACACTGAAGCTTTCTTT
NA NA TRBJ1-5 TRBV4-1 CASSQEWLGGNQPQHF TGCGCCAGCAGCCAAGAATGGTTAGGGGGCAATCAGCCCCAGCATTTT
NA NA TRBJ2-5 TRBV2 CASSDPETETQYF TGTGCCAGCAGTGATCCGGAGACGGAGACCCAGTACTTC
TRBD2 NA TRBJ2-3 TRBV5-4 CASSTGTSGYTDTQYF TGTGCCAGCAGCACGGGGACTAGCGGTTACACAGATACGCAGTATTTT
TRBD1 NA TRBJ2-7 TRBV9 CASSVGTGVYEQYF TGTGCCAGCAGCGTAGGGACAGGGGTCTACGAGCAGTACTTC
TRBD2 NA TRBJ2-7 TRBV19 CASSFGGGSYEQYF TGTGCCAGTAGCTTCGGGGGGGGCTCCTACGAGCAGTACTTC
TRBD2 NA TRBJ2-3 TRBV7-2 CASSSQRGLDTQYF TGTGCCAGCAGCTCACAGCGGGGGTTAGATACGCAGTATTTT
TRBD1 NA TRBJ1-4 TRBV14 CASSLGQGGKLFF TGTGCCAGCAGCCTTGGACAGGGAGGGAAACTGTTTTTT
NA NA TRBJ2-2 TRBV19 CASSLRGGGPGELFF TGTGCCAGTAGTCTAAGGGGTGGAGGGCCCGGGGAGCTGTTTTTT
NA NA TRBJ2-2 TRBV18 CASSFTENTGELFF TGTGCCAGCTCATTCACAGAGAACACCGGGGAGCTGTTTTTT